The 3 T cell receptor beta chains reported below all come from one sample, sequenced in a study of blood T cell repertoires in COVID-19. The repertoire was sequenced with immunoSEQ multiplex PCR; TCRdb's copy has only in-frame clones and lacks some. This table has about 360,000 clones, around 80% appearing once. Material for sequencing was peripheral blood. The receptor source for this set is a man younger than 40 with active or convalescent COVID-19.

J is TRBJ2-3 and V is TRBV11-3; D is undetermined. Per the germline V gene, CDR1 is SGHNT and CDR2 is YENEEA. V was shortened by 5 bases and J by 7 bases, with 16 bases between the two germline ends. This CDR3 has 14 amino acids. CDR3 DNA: TGTGCCAGCAGCCTCAGAGAGGAGCAGAATACGCAGTATTTT. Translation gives CASSLREEQNTQYF.

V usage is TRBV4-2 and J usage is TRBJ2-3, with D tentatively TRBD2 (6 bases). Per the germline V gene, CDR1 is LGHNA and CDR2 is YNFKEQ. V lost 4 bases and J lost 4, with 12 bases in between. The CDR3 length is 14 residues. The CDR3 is CASSPKEGPDTQYF. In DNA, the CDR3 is TGTGCCAGCAGCCCCAAGGAGGGACCAGATACGCAGTATTTT.

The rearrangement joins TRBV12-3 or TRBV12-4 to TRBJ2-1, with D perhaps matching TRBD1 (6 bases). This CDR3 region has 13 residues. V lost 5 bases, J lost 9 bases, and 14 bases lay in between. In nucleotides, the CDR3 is TGTGCCAGCAGTACAGGGTGGATAGCTGAGCAGTTCTTC. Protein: CASSTGWIAEQFF.